The TCR beta chain under discussion was sequenced for a study of shared clonotypes between healthy human individuals. Participating donors were healthy, HIV-negative adults free of recent acute infections or vaccinations. The split of CD4+ cells yielded CD45RA+ naive and CD45RA-negative memory subsets. The CDR3 extends over 14 amino acids. J was trimmed by 7 bases and V by 6 bases; bases with no gene match: 11. Germline CDR1 is MNHEY and CDR2 is SVGAGI. In the original analysis: Junction-only sequences without quality scores were provided by ImmunoSEQ, so filtering was different. Clones were read by immunoSEQ multiplex PCR, and TCRdb kept only the in-frame ones, dropping some. The V and J calls and clone size are taken from that table; D and trimming were inferred from the DNA. Seen here are roughly 530,000 clones, roughly 95% observed once, and the top ten hold 0.06%.

The TCR comes from a woman in her 30s in good health. This sequence joins TRBV6-5 and TRBJ2-7; 8 bases are a match to TRBD1. The sample was naive CD4+ T cells sorted from blood. Subset: CD45RA+ positively selected. The CDR3 region is CASSPDRDVGEQYF. DNA of the CDR3: TGTGCCAGCAGCCCGGACAGGGACGTTGGGGAGCAGTACTTC.